A selection of T cell receptor beta chains follows, all from one sample in a study of molecular identifiers for immune sequencing clone quantification. A single record per CDR3 protein comes from TCRdb applying MiXCR to the PCR reads. The sample consists of under 800,000 distinct CDR3 sequences, 25% of them appearing once. Sequencing was performed on naive CD8+ T cells from blood, with Jurkat cell RNA spiked in. These receptors were obtained from a human donor in good health. Some libraries in this study had Jurkat cell RNA spiked in. Both conserved end residues are part of each CDR3. D genes are given only for firm matches. Only some rows state a clone size, as once, few, many or a class for expanded clones.

J,size,D,V,CDR3,DNA
TRBJ2-3,many,NA,TRBV20-1,CSASKSADTQYF,TGCAGTGCTTCCAAGTCGGCAGATACGCAGTATTTT
TRBJ2-1,NA,NA,TRBV28,CASSLGDPYNEQFF,TGTGCCAGCAGTTTAGGGGATCCCTACAATGAGCAGTTCTTC
TRBJ2-7,few,TRBD2,TRBV20-1,CSARTSAYYEQYF,TGCAGTGCTAGGACTAGCGCATACTACGAGCAGTACTTC
TRBJ2-5,few,TRBD2,TRBV4-1,CASSPSGGKETQYF,TGCGCCAGCAGCCCTAGCGGGGGGAAAGAGACCCAGTACTTC
TRBJ2-3,once,TRBD2,TRBV19,CASSTTSGRVWGTDTQYF,TGTGCCAGTAGCACGACTAGCGGGAGGGTCTGGGGGACAGATACGCAGTATTTT
TRBJ1-1,once,NA,TRBV3-1,CASSQETGRSYTNTEAFF,TGTGCCAGCAGCCAAGAGACGGGCAGAAGCTATACGAACACTGAAGCTTTCTTT
TRBJ2-7,many,NA,TRBV12-3/TRBV12-4,CASSLVVGYYEQYF,TGTGCCAGCAGTTTAGTGGTGGGGTACTACGAGCAGTACTTC
TRBJ1-1,many,TRBD1,TRBV7-2,CASSLATGTGVTEAFF,TGTGCCAGCAGCTTAGCCACCGGGACAGGGGTAACTGAAGCTTTCTTT
TRBJ1-1,many,NA,TRBV30,CAWSVSGTEAFF,TGTGCCTGGAGTGTTTCTGGCACTGAAGCTTTCTTT
TRBJ1-4,many,NA,TRBV4-2,CASSQDWGLAQKLFF,TGTGCCAGCAGCCAAGATTGGGGGTTGGCGCAAAAACTGTTTTTT
TRBJ2-7,few,NA,TRBV3-1,CASSQGTTYEQYF,TGTGCCAGCAGCCAGGGGACCACCTACGAGCAGTACTTC
TRBJ1-4,many,NA,TRBV7-6,CASSLRGPANEKLFF,TGTGCCAGCAGCTTACGGGGGCCTGCTAATGAAAAACTGTTTTTT
TRBJ2-1,NA,TRBD2,TRBV12-3/TRBV12-4,CASSSGGYEQFF,TGTGCCAGCAGCAGCGGGGGCTATGAGCAGTTCTTC
TRBJ1-1,NA,NA,TRBV9,CASRGGAPEAFF,TGTGCCAGCCGCGGGGGGGCGCCTGAAGCTTTCTTT